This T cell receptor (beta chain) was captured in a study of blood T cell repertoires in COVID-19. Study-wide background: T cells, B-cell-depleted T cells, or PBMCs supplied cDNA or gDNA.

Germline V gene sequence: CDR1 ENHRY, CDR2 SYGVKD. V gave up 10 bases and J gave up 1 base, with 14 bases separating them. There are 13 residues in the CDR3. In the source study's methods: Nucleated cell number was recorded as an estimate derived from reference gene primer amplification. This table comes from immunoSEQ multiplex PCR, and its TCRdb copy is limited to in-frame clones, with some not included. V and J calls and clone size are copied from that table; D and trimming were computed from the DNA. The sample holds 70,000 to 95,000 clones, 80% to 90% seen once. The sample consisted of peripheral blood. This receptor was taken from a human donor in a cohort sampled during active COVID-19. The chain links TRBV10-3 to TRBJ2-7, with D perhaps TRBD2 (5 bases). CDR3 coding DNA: TGTGCCACCTCCACCCCGGGGTCCTACGAGCAGTACTTC. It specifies CATSTPGSYEQYF.